The 27 T cell receptor beta chains given below trace back to one sample, sequenced in a study of T cell responses to AZD1222 COVID-19 vaccine. Method: immunoSEQ multiplex PCR; TCRdb's copy keeps in-frame clones and lacks some. The sample yields more than 150,000 clones, roughly 88% seen once. The sequenced sample was peripheral blood, obtained on day 0 of AZD1222 vaccination. The source is an adult in good health.

J is TRBJ2-6 and V is TRBV28, with D possibly matching TRBD1 (6 bases). Looked up from germline, CDR1 is MDHEN and CDR2 is SYDVKM. Trimming took off 8 bases at V and 0 bases at J, with 11 bases between the two ends. This CDR3 is built from 15 residues. CDR3 sequence reads: CASHRGSSGANVLTF. The CDR3 coding sequence is TGTGCCAGCCATAGGGGGAGCTCTGGGGCCAACGTCCTGACTTTC.

There are a few counts of this clone. The chain couples TRBV5-4 to TRBJ2-7, with TRBD2 matching 11 bases. This CDR3 comprises 15 residues. Losses at the gene ends were 2 bases for V and 2 bases for J; bases not matched to a gene: 3. The germline V gene encodes CDR1 SGHNT and CDR2 YYREEE (reference sequence). The CDR3 loop is CASSLSSGRAYEQYF. Here the CDR3 DNA reads TGTGCCAGCAGCTTAAGTAGCGGGAGGGCCTACGAGCAGTACTTC.

This clone was counted once. This chain uses TRBV28 with TRBJ1-3, with D possibly being TRBD1 (5 bases). The CDR3 is 20 residues long. Germline V CDR1 and CDR2: MDHEN, SYDVKM. The V gene lost 3 bases and the J gene lost 0 bases, with 24 bases spanning the gap. Here the CDR3 DNA reads TGTGCCAGCAGTTTTTGGGACGGAAAGATGCGGGATGGCTCTGGAAACACCATATATTTT. It encodes CASSFWDGKMRDGSGNTIYF.

This clone was recorded once. This CDR3 reads CASSLNRDQPQHF. DNA for the CDR3: TGTGCCAGCAGCTTAAACAGGGATCAGCCCCAGCATTTT. The rearrangement uses TRBV28 and TRBJ1-5; a weak D match, TRBD1 (6 bases). V was pared by 6 bases and J by 5 bases, with 11 bases between. Per the germline V gene, CDR1 is MDHEN and CDR2 is SYDVKM. CDR3 size: 13 residues.

On this clone itself: Other DNA sequences from this sample encode an identical CDR3 as well. The DNA of the CDR3 is TGTGCCAGCAGTTCAAGCGGAGATACGCAGTATTTT. Its translation is CASSSSGDTQYF. The chain couples TRBV12-3 or TRBV12-4 to TRBJ2-3; a possible D gene is TRBD2 (5 bases). Deletions cut 4 bases from V and 5 bases from J, with 7 bases between. This CDR3 spans 12 amino acids.

V and J are TRBV30 and TRBJ1-1; D is undetermined. The CDR3 consists of 12 residues. With 0 bases removed from V and 5 bases from J, the gap between germline ends came to 7 bases. Germline values: CDR1 GTSNPN, CDR2 SVGIG (reference sequence). In DNA, the CDR3 is TGTGCCTGGAGTGTTACTACTACTGAAGCTTTCTTT. Amino acids: CAWSVTTTEAFF.

This clone appeared once. A read error may produce the germline difference seen at one junction end. The V call is TRBV11-1, the J call TRBJ2-7; tentative D call: TRBD1 (5 bases). Germline V gene sequence: CDR1 SGHAT, CDR2 FQDESV (reference sequence). The CDR3 covers 13 residues. CDR3 protein: CAGRAPRPYEQYF. The DNA for the CDR3 is TGTGCCGGCAGGGCGCCCCGGCCCTACGAGCAGTACTTC.

This chain joins TRBV27 and TRBJ2-5; possible D gene TRBD2, 5 bases. Trimming took off 5 bases at V and 4 bases at J, with 17 bases between the two ends. This CDR3 spans 15 amino acids. CDR1 is MNHEY and CDR2 is SMNVEV in the germline V gene (reference sequence). CDR3 nucleotides: TGTGCCAGCAGTGATTACCCTAGCAGTAGAGAGACCCAGTACTTC. Protein: CASSDYPSSRETQYF.

V gene TRBV4-1 combines with J gene TRBJ1-2; D call uncertain. V was pared by 0 bases and J by 4 bases, with 9 bases between. The CDR3 spans 14 residues. Looked up from germline, CDR1 is MGHRA and CDR2 is YSYEKL. The CDR3 bases are TGCGCCAGCAGCCAAGAATCACGGTCCTATGGCTACACCTTC. Protein: CASSQESRSYGYTF.

The chain is built from TRBV2 and TRBJ2-7; possibly TRBD1 or TRBD2 for D (5 bases each). CDR3 size: 14 residues. The V gene lost 8 bases and the J gene lost 6 bases, with 20 bases spanning the gap. CDR1 is SNHLY and CDR2 is FYNNEI in the germline V gene. CDR3: CASRLGGQTGEQYF. The CDR3 DNA reads TGTGCCAGCCGTTTAGGAGGCCAAACAGGCGAGCAGTACTTC.

This chain joins TRBV4-2 and TRBJ1-2, with no clear D. V shed 0 bases and J shed 8 bases, with 10 bases lying between them. This CDR3 has 13 amino acids. Germline assignment: CDR1 LGHNA and CDR2 YNFKEQ. The CDR3 sequence: CASSQDGAYGYTF. CDR3 sequence (DNA): TGTGCCAGCAGCCAAGATGGCGCGTACGGCTACACCTTC.

Details on this clone: The junction shows a germline mismatch at one end, possibly a read error. The chain is built from TRBV10-3 and TRBJ1-1, with D uncertain. Looked up from germline, CDR1 is ENHRY and CDR2 is SYGVKD. The CDR3 runs 14 residues. The DNA for the CDR3 is TGTGCCGTCAGTGAGGCCACCTCGAACACTGAAGCTTTCTTT. Translating gives CAVSEATSNTEAFF.

V usage is TRBV2 and J usage is TRBJ2-1; D is uncertain. The germline V gene encodes CDR1 SNHLY and CDR2 FYNNEI. V was shortened by 0 bases and J by 8 bases, with 8 bases between the two germline ends. The CDR3 is 13 residues long. The chain's CDR3 is CASSEAEGYEQFF. DNA for the CDR3: TGTGCCAGCAGTGAAGCGGAAGGATATGAGCAGTTCTTC.

The CDR3 loop reads CASSTQAEYYGYTF. The CDR3 DNA sequence: TGTGCCAGCAGCACACAGGCAGAGTACTATGGCTACACCTTC. This rearrangement joins TRBV7-2 to TRBJ1-2; TRBD1 is a possible D gene (5 bases). Germline CDR1 is SGHTA and CDR2 is FQGNSA. Between the trimmed V and J ends, which lost 5 bases and 3 bases, there was a span of 13 bases. The CDR3 length is 14 residues. Full variable domain (remainder filled in from reference TRBV7-2 and TRBJ1-2): GAGVSQSPSNKVTEKGKDVELRCDPISGHTALYWYRQSLGQGLEFLIYFQGNSAPDKSGLPSDRFSAERTGGSVSTLTIQRTQQEDSAVYLCASSTQAEYYGYTFGSGTRLTVV.

The chain carries TRBV30 and TRBJ2-3, with TRBD2 identical over 9 bases. Germline V gene lookup returns CDR1 GTSNPN and CDR2 SVGIG (reference sequence). J gave up 6 bases and V 3 bases, and 7 bases lay outside the gene matches. This CDR3 comprises 14 residues. CDR3 amino acids: CAWSGGRAYDTQYF. CDR3 coding DNA: TGTGCCTGGAGCGGCGGGAGGGCCTACGATACGCAGTATTTT.

This chain links TRBV6-5 with TRBJ2-2, with TRBD2 as a possible D gene (5 bases). Deletions cut 10 bases from V and 0 bases from J, with 15 bases between. The CDR3 covers 15 residues. CDR1 MNHEY and CDR2 SVGAGI come from the germline V gene. Here the CDR3 reads CATQWERANTGELFF. The CDR3 DNA follows: TGTGCCACCCAGTGGGAGCGCGCGAACACCGGGGAGCTGTTTTTT.

V gene TRBV3-1 (or the pseudogene TRBV3-2) combines with J gene TRBJ2-5, with 7 bases that match TRBD2. Germline V lookup: CDR1 LGHDT, CDR2 YNNKEL (reference sequence). There are 17 residues in the CDR3. Trimming took 4 bases from V and 4 from J; bases not matched to a gene: 15. The CDR3 DNA reads TGTGCCAGCAGCCGGACTAGAGTAGGGAGTTATCCAGAGACCCAGTACTTC. Protein product: CASSRTRVGSYPETQYF.

This clone was recorded a few times. V and J are TRBV5-4 and TRBJ2-1, with TRBD1 identical over 9 bases. Germline CDR1 and CDR2: SGHNT and YYREEE (reference sequence). Trimming cost V 4 bases and J 6 bases; bases outside gene matches: 8. This CDR3 spans 15 amino acids. The CDR3 DNA reads as TGTGCCAGCAGCGCCGGGACAGGGAGTTCCAATGAGCAGTTCTTC. This sequence encodes CASSAGTGSSNEQFF.

The rearrangement uses TRBV6-5 and TRBJ1-1, with 7 bases that match TRBD1. The V and J ends lost 5 bases and 0 bases, in that order; junction bases with no gene match: 6. Germline V CDR1 and CDR2: MNHEY, SVGAGI. This CDR3 spans 15 amino acids. CDR3 residues: CASSPPGTVNTEAFF. The CDR3 DNA is TGTGCCAGCAGTCCGCCGGGGACAGTGAACACTGAAGCTTTCTTT.

The rearrangement joins TRBV15 to TRBJ1-1; 10 bases are a match to TRBD1. Looked up from germline, CDR1 is LNHNV and CDR2 is YYDKDF (reference sequence). This CDR3 contains 16 residues. With 1 base clipped from V and 2 bases from J, the junction kept 4 bases outside the gene matches. The CDR3 is CATSRGGDRGNTEAFF. CDR3 sequence (DNA): TGTGCCACCAGCAGAGGGGGGGACAGGGGAAACACTGAAGCTTTCTTT. Complete variable domain (other parts from reference TRBV15 and TRBJ1-1): DAMVIQNPRYQVTQFGKPVTLSCSQTLNHNVMYWYQQKSSQAPKLLFHYYDKDFNNEADTPDNFQSRRPNTSFCFLDIRSPGLGDTAMYLCATSRGGDRGNTEAFFGQGTRLTVV.

The V gene is TRBV5-1, the J gene TRBJ1-3, with D possibly matching TRBD1 (6 bases). Germline lookup yields CDR1 SGHRS and CDR2 YFSETQ. This CDR3 is 17 amino acids long. Trimming stripped 1 base from V and 4 bases from J, with 18 bases between. The CDR3 region is CASSLSPPQGTGNTIYF. The CDR3 DNA is TGCGCCAGCAGCTTGTCTCCCCCCCAGGGGACGGGAAACACCATATATTTT.

The rearrangement links TRBV10-2 to TRBJ1-5; possibly TRBD1 for D (5 bases). The V gene lost 5 bases and the J gene lost 9 bases, with 23 bases spanning the gap. The CDR3 covers 16 residues. Germline V gene data show CDR1 as WSHSY and CDR2 as SAAADI. The CDR3 here is CASSTRLRDQNRPQHF. The CDR3 DNA follows: TGCGCCAGCAGTACTCGGCTCCGGGACCAAAACCGGCCCCAGCATTTT.

The rearrangement links TRBV5-1 to TRBJ1-2, with D unclear. CDR1 and CDR2 from the germline V gene are SGHRS and YFSETQ. There are 13 residues in the CDR3. Trimming stripped 0 bases from V and 3 bases from J, with 6 bases between. CDR3 protein: CASSLDGYYGYTF. CDR3 bases: TGCGCCAGCAGCTTGGACGGATACTATGGCTACACCTTC.

This chain uses TRBV5-1 with TRBJ2-1; TRBD2 agrees at 14 bases. CDR1 is SGHRS and CDR2 is YFSETQ in the germline V gene. The CDR3 runs to 16 residues. V shed 3 bases, J shed 8 bases, and the junction held 7 bases outside the gene matches. CDR3 loop: CASSSTEGLAGDEQFF. DNA for the CDR3: TGCGCCAGCAGCTCCACGGAGGGACTAGCGGGAGATGAGCAGTTCTTC.

Worth noting for this clone: Relative to the germline gene, one junction end is altered; a read error may explain this. The genes are TRBV7-8 and TRBJ1-1; unclear D gene. The CDR3 spans 12 residues. CDR1 and CDR2 from the germline V gene are SGHVS and FQNEAQ. CDR3 coding DNA: TGTGCCAGCAGCTTTCCGAACGCTGAAGCTTTCTTT. It translates to CASSFPNAEAFF. The variable domain in full, with the rest retrieved from reference TRBV7-8 and TRBJ1-1, is GAGVSQSPRYKVAKRGQDVALRCDPISGHVSLFWYQQALGQGPEFLTYFQNEAQLDKSGLPSDRFFAERPEGSVSTLKIQRTQQEDSAVYLCASSFPNAEAFFGQGTRLTVV.

The chain uses TRBV7-9 and TRBJ2-7, with no clear D. The CDR3 spans 12 residues. V lost 4 bases to trimming and J lost 7 bases, with 11 bases between them. Germline CDR1 SEHNR, CDR2 FQNEAQ (reference sequence). CDR3 DNA: TGTGCCAGCAGCTACGGCGTAGGGGAGCAGTACTTC. It encodes CASSYGVGEQYF.

The chain has TRBV29-1 and TRBJ2-1, with 8 bases aligning to TRBD1. The CDR3 runs 14 residues. Germline trimming cut 7 bases from V and 5 bases from J; bases unmatched to any gene: 10. Germline V CDR1 and CDR2: SQVTM, ANQGSEA. CDR3 protein: CSGYRDRHDNEQFF. The CDR3 region has the DNA TGCAGCGGTTACCGGGACAGGCACGACAATGAGCAGTTCTTC.